This T cell receptor beta chain emerged from a study of cytomegalovirus exposure and HLA in healthy donors. The PCR used 60 Vbeta and 13 Jbeta primers. The data were produced by immunoSEQ multiplex PCR, yet TCRdb's version contains in-frame clones alone and is incomplete. The listing contains 96,000 or so clones. Regarding the study as a whole: For presence/absence analyses, sequencing depth was assumed to be roughly uniform across donors. Despite most TCR sequences being rare, some public TCRs occurred in many donors. A link between a missense DCLRE1C variant and TCR beta V- and J-gene trimming emerged from a later analysis. Earlier analysis yielded a pattern in which most TCR beta V segments were productive about 87% or about 30% of the time.

The CDR3 is made up of 15 amino acids. The germline V gene encodes CDR1 SEHNR and CDR2 FQNEAQ (reference sequence). V dropped 5 bases and J dropped 0; count of bases not matched to a gene: 6. Comment on this clone: As yet, its antigen is unknown.

The TCR originated in a woman aged 25-40 years in good health and CMV-seronegative. This rearrangement joins TRBV7-9 to TRBJ1-1; 7 positions agree with TRBD1. Material for sequencing was PBMCs. Written as DNA, the CDR3 is TGTGCCAGCAGCCTAAGGGGGCCCATGAACACTGAAGCTTTCTTT. Translating it yields CASSLRGPMNTEAFF.